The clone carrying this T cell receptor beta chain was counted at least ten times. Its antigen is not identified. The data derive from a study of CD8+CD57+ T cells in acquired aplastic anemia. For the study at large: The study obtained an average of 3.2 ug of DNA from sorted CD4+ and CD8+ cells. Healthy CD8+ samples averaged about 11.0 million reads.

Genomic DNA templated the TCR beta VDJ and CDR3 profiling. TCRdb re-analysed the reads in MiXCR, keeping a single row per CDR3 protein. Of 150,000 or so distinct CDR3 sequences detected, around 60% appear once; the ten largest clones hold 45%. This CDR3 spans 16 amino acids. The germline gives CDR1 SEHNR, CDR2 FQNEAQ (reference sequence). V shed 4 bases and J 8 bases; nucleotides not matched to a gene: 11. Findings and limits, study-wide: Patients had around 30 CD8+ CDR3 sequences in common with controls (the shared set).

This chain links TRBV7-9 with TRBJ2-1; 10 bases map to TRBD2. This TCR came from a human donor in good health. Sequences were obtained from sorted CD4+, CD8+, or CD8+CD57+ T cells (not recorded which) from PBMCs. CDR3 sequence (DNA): TGTGCCAGCAGCTCCCCTCTAGCGGGAGCACTGTATGAGCAGTTCTTC. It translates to CASSSPLAGALYEQFF. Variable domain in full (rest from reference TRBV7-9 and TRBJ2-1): DTGVSQNPRHKITKRGQNVTFRCDPISEHNRLYWYRQTLGQGPEFLTYFQNEAQLEKSRLLSDRFSAERPKGSFSTLEIQRTEQGDSAMYLCASSSPLAGALYEQFFGPGTRLTVL.